These T cell receptor beta chains were read from a single sample in a study of PD-1 blockade in mismatch repair-deficient tumors. Some clones are missing from TCRdb's copy, which holds only in-frame ones; the method was immunoSEQ multiplex PCR. The sample has about 15,000 clones, almost 85% seen once; the top ten hold less than 20%. The sample consisted of PBMCs, taken before pembrolizumab treatment. All receptors come from an adult with mismatch repair-deficient cancer. The CDR3 runs from the conserved cysteine through the conserved F or W. D genes are given only for firm matches. The listing skips clone size in some rows; elsewhere it reads once, few, many or a size class.

TRBJ2-7,TRBV6-6,few,TRBD1,CASSYKGQAHEQYF,TGTGCCAGCAGTTACAAGGGACAGGCCCACGAGCAGTACTTC
TRBJ2-7,TRBV7-2,-,TRBD2,CASSFSGSAYEQYF,TGTGCCAGCAGCTTCAGCGGGAGCGCCTACGAGCAGTACTTC
TRBJ1-1,TRBV27,once,-,CASSLGAWGELENTEAFF,TGTGCCAGCAGTTTAGGTGCATGGGGGGAATTGGAGAACACTGAAGCTTTCTTT
TRBJ2-3,TRBV29-1,-,-,CSVEARQSLFRTYF,TGCAGCGTTGAAGCCCGGCAAAGCCTGTTTAGGACTTATTTT
TRBJ2-1,TRBV4-1,-,-,CASSESKGPILNEQFF,TGCGCCAGCAGCGAAAGCAAGGGCCCTATTTTAAATGAGCAGTTCTTC
TRBJ2-7,TRBV19,-,-,CATSEGATYEQYF,TGTGCCACCTCGGAAGGCGCAACTTACGAGCAGTACTTC
TRBJ2-7,TRBV4-3,-,TRBD1,CASSQRQGHYEQYF,TGCGCCAGCAGCCAGAGACAGGGCCACTACGAGCAGTACTTC
TRBJ1-4,TRBV19,once,TRBD1,CASSQGGQPNEKLFF,TGTGCCAGTAGTCAAGGGGGACAGCCTAATGAAAAACTGTTTTTT
TRBJ2-2,TRBV2,-,-,CASRLEAITGELFF,TGTGCCAGCAGACTAGAAGCTATCACCGGGGAGCTGTTTTTT
TRBJ2-5,TRBV27,once,-,CASSPDQETQYF,TGTGCCAGCAGCCCAGATCAAGAGACCCAGTACTTC
TRBJ2-5,TRBV28,-,-,CASSRPNQETQYF,TGTGCCAGCAGTCGACCGAATCAAGAGACCCAGTACTTC
TRBJ2-1,TRBV11-2,-,-,CASSTPRTKFYNEQFF,TGTGCCAGCAGCACCCCCCGGACTAAATTTTACAATGAGCAGTTCTTC
TRBJ1-3,TRBV4-3,-,-,CASSQVGRGASGNTIYF,TGCGCCAGCAGCCAGGTGGGCAGGGGCGCGTCTGGAAACACCATATATTTT
TRBJ2-7,TRBV5-1,-,-,CASSLAPGLGEQYF,TGCGCCAGCAGCTTGGCTCCAGGTTTAGGAGAGCAGTACTTC
TRBJ2-7,TRBV27,-,TRBD2,CASSPRLAVTYEQYF,TGTGCCAGCAGCCCTAGACTAGCGGTTACCTACGAGCAGTACTTC
TRBJ2-5,TRBV10-3,-,TRBD2,CAISEAGVGETQYF,TGTGCCATCAGTGAGGCGGGAGTGGGTGAGACCCAGTACTTC
TRBJ2-7,TRBV6-1,-,-,CASRESGQESYEQYF,TGTGCCAGCAGGGAAAGCGGGCAGGAAAGCTACGAGCAGTACTTC
TRBJ1-1,TRBV19,once,-,CASSTQGRYTEAFF,TGTGCCAGTAGTACCCAGGGGAGGTACACTGAAGCTTTCTTT
TRBJ2-1,TRBV27,-,-,CASSFNRLRDGPYNEQFF,TGTGCCAGCAGCTTTAACCGGCTCCGGGACGGGCCCTACAATGAGCAGTTCTTC
TRBJ2-2,TRBV10-3,-,TRBD2,CAISGSGSGTGELFF,TGTGCCATCAGTGGGAGCGGGAGCGGCACCGGGGAGCTGTTTTTT
TRBJ2-1,TRBV6-1,-,-,CASSEDTDPYNEQFF,TGTGCCAGCAGTGAAGACACAGATCCCTACAATGAGCAGTTCTTC
TRBJ1-5,TRBV6-5,medium-sized,TRBD1,CASTKGAHQPQHF,TGTGCCAGCACCAAGGGGGCCCATCAGCCCCAGCATTTT
TRBJ2-3,TRBV13,-,TRBD2,CASSLGLAGDTQYF,TGTGCCAGCAGCTTAGGACTAGCGGGAGATACGCAGTATTTT
TRBJ2-2,TRBV4-2,-,-,CASSPVERTNTGELFF,TGTGCCAGCAGCCCTGTCGAGCGGACCAACACCGGGGAGCTGTTTTTT
TRBJ2-3,TRBV6-4,-,TRBD2,CASSVSGGSTDTQYF,TGTGCCAGCAGTGTTAGCGGGGGGAGCACAGATACGCAGTATTTT
TRBJ1-5,TRBV18,-,-,CASSRDRNQPQHF,TGTGCCAGCTCCCGTGACCGCAATCAGCCCCAGCATTTT
TRBJ2-7,TRBV28,-,-,CASSLGPILDYEQYF,TGTGCCAGCAGCCTGGGGCCAATCCTTGACTACGAGCAGTACTTC
TRBJ2-1,TRBV19,-,TRBD2,CASSTVAGGYYNEQFF,TGTGCCAGTAGTACCGTGGCGGGAGGGTATTACAATGAGCAGTTCTTC
TRBJ2-7,TRBV6-5,-,-,CASSEMVDEQYF,TGTGCCAGCAGTGAAATGGTCGACGAGCAGTACTTC
TRBJ2-7,TRBV5-1,-,TRBD2,CASSFFPAALAGDYEQYF,TGCGCCAGCAGCTTCTTCCCGGCCGCTCTAGCGGGAGATTACGAGCAGTACTTC
TRBJ2-1,TRBV7-7,-,TRBD2,CASSSGLAGINEQFF,TGTGCTAGCAGCTCCGGACTAGCGGGTATCAATGAGCAGTTCTTC
TRBJ2-5,TRBV29-1,once,TRBD2,CSVDSGSAETQYF,TGCAGCGTGGATAGCGGGAGTGCGGAGACCCAGTACTTC
TRBJ2-7,TRBV9,-,-,CASGKGGQGEQYF,TGTGCCAGCGGCAAGGGAGGTCAAGGCGAGCAGTACTTC
TRBJ2-3,TRBV6-4,few,TRBD2,CASSGTAGATDTQYF,TGTGCCAGCAGTGGGACAGCGGGAGCCACAGATACGCAGTATTTT
TRBJ2-7,TRBV10-3,-,TRBD1,CAISIGQGAYEQYF,TGTGCCATCAGCATAGGACAGGGGGCCTACGAGCAGTACTTC
TRBJ2-1,TRBV29-1,-,TRBD2,CSAESGELDEQFF,TGCAGCGCTGAGAGCGGGGAGTTAGATGAGCAGTTCTTC
TRBJ2-1,TRBV5-4,-,TRBD2,CASRLAGGTYNEQFF,TGTGCCAGCAGACTAGCGGGAGGAACCTACAATGAGCAGTTCTTC
TRBJ2-2,TRBV5-1,few,TRBD1,CASSLFGTGTGIRNTGELFF,TGCGCCAGCAGCTTGTTTGGAACCGGGACAGGGATCCGCAACACCGGGGAGCTGTTTTTT
TRBJ2-5,TRBV9,-,-,CASSVAPAMRETQYF,TGTGCCAGCAGCGTAGCCCCCGCTATGCGGGAGACCCAGTACTTC
TRBJ2-5,TRBV2,-,-,CASSEGGDQETQYF,TGTGCCAGCAGTGAAGGGGGGGACCAAGAGACCCAGTACTTC
TRBJ2-3,TRBV4-2,-,TRBD2,CASSLRAGAGTDTQYF,TGTGCCAGCAGCCTACGAGCGGGAGCGGGGACAGATACGCAGTATTTT
TRBJ2-5,TRBV5-6,-,TRBD2,CASSTGGLTSVETQYF,TGTGCCAGCAGCACGGGGGGTCTAACCTCTGTAGAGACCCAGTACTTC
TRBJ2-7,TRBV11-1,-,-,CASSQREDYEQYF,TGTGCCAGTAGCCAAAGAGAAGACTACGAGCAGTACTTC
TRBJ2-7,TRBV11-2,few,-,CASSPAVEQYF,TGTGCCAGCAGCCCCGCGGTCGAGCAGTACTTC
TRBJ2-7,TRBV7-8,once,-,CASSTDSASYEQYF,TGTGCCAGCAGCACTGACTCCGCCTCCTACGAGCAGTACTTC
TRBJ2-5,TRBV18,-,-,CASSPQSLRFQETQYF,TGTGCCAGCTCACCACAGTCTCTCAGGTTCCAAGAGACCCAGTACTTC
TRBJ2-7,TRBV5-1,-,TRBD2,CASSSDAGTSAYEQYF,TGCGCCAGCAGCTCAGACGCCGGGACTAGCGCCTATGAGCAGTACTTC
TRBJ2-3,TRBV18,-,-,CASSPPGRAGDTQYF,TGTGCCAGCTCACCACCCGGCAGGGCAGGAGATACGCAGTATTTT
TRBJ2-7,TRBV6-1,-,-,CASSEAGGGSYEQYF,TGTGCCAGCAGTGAAGCGGGGGGCGGGTCCTACGAGCAGTACTTC
TRBJ1-5,TRBV28,-,TRBD1,CASRSDRGGNNQPQHF,TGTGCCAGCAGGTCTGACAGGGGAGGGAACAATCAGCCCCAGCATTTT
TRBJ1-1,TRBV21-1,-,-,CASSKGTGSGNTEAFF,TGTGCCAGCAGCAAAGGGACAGGGTCGGGGAACACTGAAGCTTTCTTT
TRBJ2-1,TRBV6-5,-,TRBD2,CASSYGAGGPDEQFF,TGTGCCAGCAGTTATGGAGCGGGAGGGCCCGATGAGCAGTTCTTC